This T cell receptor (beta chain) is drawn from a study of shared clonotypes between healthy human individuals. Trimming stripped 2 bases from V and 3 bases from J, with 18 bases between. The CDR3 consists of 17 residues. Germline V gene sequence: CDR1 KGHSH, CDR2 LQKENI. Several immunoSEQ 96-well plates shared each subset's DNA, each plate a replicate. The table came from immunoSEQ multiplex PCR; TCRdb's copy has only in-frame clones and leaves some out. The table includes 2 million or so clones, 95% detected once. Investigators divided CD4+ cells into CD45RA+ naive and CD45RA-negative memory subsets.

V is TRBV18 and J is TRBJ2-3; perhaps TRBD1 as D (5 bases). The sequence was obtained from a man between 18 and 35 years old in good health. The specimen was naive CD4+ T cells sorted from blood. Specified subset: CD45RA+ positively selected. CDR3 residues: CASSPTLRVAGTDTQYF. In DNA form, the CDR3 reads TGTGCCAGCTCACCAACTCTCAGAGTGGCAGGGACAGATACGCAGTATTTT.